The rows below give T cell receptor beta chains drawn from one sample of a study of OX40 agonist ivuxolimab in advanced cancers. Measured with immunoSEQ multiplex PCR; TCRdb has only the in-frame clones, and not every one. The sample includes 70,000 to 85,000 clones, more than 90% of them seen just once. The sample in question was CD4+ or CD8+ T cells sorted from blood, obtained in a trial of the OX40 agonist ivuxolimab. The source of these receptors is an adult with an advanced solid tumor such as melanoma, head and neck, liver or kidney cancer. Each CDR3 is given with its conserved first and last residue. D genes are given only for firm matches. The listing skips clone size in some rows; elsewhere it reads once, few, many or a size class.

TGTGCCAGCAGGAGAGGAGGGGCCGTGAACACTGAAGCTTTCTTT,CASRRGGAVNTEAFF,TRBJ1-1,-,-,TRBV6-1
TGCAGTGCAAACGAGCCGCATGAAGCTTTCTTT,CSANEPHEAFF,TRBJ1-1,-,-,TRBV20-1
TGCGCCAGCCGCGACCGGGACAGCAAGTTCTCCTATAATTCACCCCTCCACTTT,CASRDRDSKFSYNSPLHF,TRBJ1-6,-,TRBD1,TRBV5-1
TGTGCCAGCAGTTTATGGGGAACCGGGGAGCTGTTTTTT,CASSLWGTGELFF,TRBJ2-2,-,-,TRBV28
TGTGCCAGCAGCTTGACAGGGGGCTCTAGTGGCTACACCTTC,CASSLTGGSSGYTF,TRBJ1-2,-,TRBD1,TRBV11-3
TGTGCCAGCAGCTTAAGGCCAGGCGATCCCTACGAGCAGTACTTC,CASSLRPGDPYEQYF,TRBJ2-7,-,-,TRBV7-3
TGTGCCAGCAGTTCAGGGGCCGGGACTAGCTTTTACGAGCAGTACTTC,CASSSGAGTSFYEQYF,TRBJ2-7,-,TRBD2,TRBV11-2
TGTGCCAGCAGTTCCCCTAGCGGGAGGGGTAGCGAGCAGTACTTC,CASSSPSGRGSEQYF,TRBJ2-7,once,TRBD2,TRBV28
TGTGCCAGCAGCAAAATTGACAGATCCTACGAGCAGTACTTC,CASSKIDRSYEQYF,TRBJ2-7,-,-,TRBV21-1
TGTGCCAGCAGCCGAGGGGTAAATCAGCCCCAGCATTTT,CASSRGVNQPQHF,TRBJ1-5,-,-,TRBV11-3
TGCGCCAGCAGCCAAGGACAGGGGGCATACACTGAAGCTTTCTTT,CASSQGQGAYTEAFF,TRBJ1-1,-,TRBD1,TRBV4-3
TGTGCCAGCAGTGAACCGGGACAGGGGGCCTACGAGCAGTACTTC,CASSEPGQGAYEQYF,TRBJ2-7,-,TRBD1,TRBV25-1
TGTGCCAGCAGCAGAGGGGGGTCCTACGAGCAGTACTTC,CASSRGGSYEQYF,TRBJ2-7,-,-,TRBV11-3
TGTGCCAGCAGCTTAGGGACTAGCGGTAAAGGCCAGCAGTTCTTC,CASSLGTSGKGQQFF,TRBJ2-1,-,TRBD2,TRBV7-9
TGTGCCAGTAGTATGCCCAGGGGAGACGACACTGAAGCTTTCTTT,CASSMPRGDDTEAFF,TRBJ1-1,-,-,TRBV19
TGTGCCAGCAGTCCGACAGCGGCGGGGAATGGCTACACCTTC,CASSPTAAGNGYTF,TRBJ1-2,-,-,TRBV27
TGTGCCAGCCAACCGACAGGGGTCAACTCTGGAAACACCATATATTTT,CASQPTGVNSGNTIYF,TRBJ1-3,-,TRBD1,TRBV18
TGTGCCAGCAGCTTATGGACAGGGACCTCATCTGGGGCCAACGTCCTGACTTTC,CASSLWTGTSSGANVLTF,TRBJ2-6,-,TRBD1,TRBV7-3
TGTGCCGGGGGGGACAGTGAGTGGACTGAAGCTTTCTTT,CAGGDSEWTEAFF,TRBJ1-1,once,TRBD1,TRBV28
TGTGCCAGCAGTCCAACTAGCGATAATGAGCAGTTCTTC,CASSPTSDNEQFF,TRBJ2-1,once,TRBD2,TRBV5-4
TGCGCCAGCAGCGCCGTAGCGGGAATCTCTGGGGCCAACGTCCTGACTTTC,CASSAVAGISGANVLTF,TRBJ2-6,-,TRBD2,TRBV5-1
TGTGCCAGCAGCCGGGACTTGGGGGGCCTTCAGTTCTTC,CASSRDLGGLQFF,TRBJ2-1,-,-,TRBV7-8
TGTGCCACCAGCAGAGATGAGGGGGTTGGGGATCAGCCCCAGCATTTT,CATSRDEGVGDQPQHF,TRBJ1-5,-,-,TRBV15
TGTGCCAGCAGCAGGGGGACGGATGATCAGCCCCAGCATTTT,CASSRGTDDQPQHF,TRBJ1-5,-,-,TRBV21-1
TGCGCCAGCAGCTTCCCAGGCACCTCTGGGGCCAACGTCCTGACTTTC,CASSFPGTSGANVLTF,TRBJ2-6,once,-,TRBV5-1
TGTGCCTGGAGTGTATTTGGGCGCAGGGTTTATCAGCCCCAGCATTTT,CAWSVFGRRVYQPQHF,TRBJ1-5,-,-,TRBV30
TGTGCCAGCAGGGTAGGACTAGCGGTCTATAATGAGCAGTTCTTC,CASRVGLAVYNEQFF,TRBJ2-1,once,TRBD2,TRBV2
TGTGCCAGCAGCTTGGGGCCGGTGGAGACCCAGTACTTC,CASSLGPVETQYF,TRBJ2-5,-,-,TRBV5-5
TGTGCCAGCAGCCCTGAGACTGTTAACAATGAGCAGTTCTTC,CASSPETVNNEQFF,TRBJ2-1,-,-,TRBV6-1
TGTGCCAGCAGTTTCTCGAGACCTAAGCCGGGACTAACCAATGAGCAGTTCTTC,CASSFSRPKPGLTNEQFF,TRBJ2-1,-,TRBD2,TRBV27
TGTGCCAGCAGCCTAAAAGCGGGAGTCGGCACAGATACGCAGTATTTT,CASSLKAGVGTDTQYF,TRBJ2-3,-,TRBD2,TRBV7-9
TGTGCCACCAGACGATCCGGACGCACAGATACGCAGTATTTT,CATRRSGRTDTQYF,TRBJ2-3,-,-,TRBV13
TGTGCCACCAGCTACCGACAGGGTCGGTACGAGCAGTACTTC,CATSYRQGRYEQYF,TRBJ2-7,once,TRBD1,TRBV15
TGTGCCAGCAGCAAAGGGACCGGGGAGCTGTTTTTT,CASSKGTGELFF,TRBJ2-2,-,-,TRBV5-4
TGCGCCAGCAGCTTGGTAGGGACAGGACAAGAGACCCAGTACTTC,CASSLVGTGQETQYF,TRBJ2-5,-,TRBD1,TRBV5-1